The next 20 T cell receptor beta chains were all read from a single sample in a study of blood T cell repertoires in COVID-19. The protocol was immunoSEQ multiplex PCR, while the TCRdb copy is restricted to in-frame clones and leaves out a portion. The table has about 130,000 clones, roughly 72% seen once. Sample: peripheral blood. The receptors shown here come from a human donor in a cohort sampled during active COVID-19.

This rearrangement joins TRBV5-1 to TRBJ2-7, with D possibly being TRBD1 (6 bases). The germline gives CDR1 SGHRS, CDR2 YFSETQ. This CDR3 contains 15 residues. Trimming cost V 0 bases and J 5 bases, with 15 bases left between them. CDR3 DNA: TGCGCCAGCAGCTTGGCTGCCCCAGGGGTCCACGAGCAGTACTTC. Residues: CASSLAAPGVHEQYF.

The CDR3 sequence is CASSLGGRWTSGRTDTQYF. As DNA, the CDR3 is TGTGCCAGCAGCTTAGGCGGGAGGTGGACTAGCGGGCGCACAGATACGCAGTATTTT. The chain employs TRBV13 and TRBJ2-3, with 11 nucleotides matching TRBD2. This CDR3 is built from 19 residues. Germline CDR1 and CDR2: PRHDT and FYEKMQ (reference sequence). V trimming: 0 bases; J trimming: 1 base; junction bases outside the gene matches: 9.

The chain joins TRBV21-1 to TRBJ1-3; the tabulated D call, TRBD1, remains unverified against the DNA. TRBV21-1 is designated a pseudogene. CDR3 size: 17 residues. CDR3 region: CASSPGQGFLNGNTIYF. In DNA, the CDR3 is TGTGCCAGCAGCCCGGGACAGGGCTTTTTAAATGGAAACACCATATATTTT.

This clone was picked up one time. CDR3 nucleotide sequence: TGTGCCAGCAGCTCCGCGGGGGGTGGGGGCTATGGCTACACCTTC. Translation gives CASSSAGGGGYGYTF. The chain joins TRBV7-8 to TRBJ1-2, with a tentative D call TRBD1 (5 bases). This CDR3 has 15 amino acids. Germline V CDR1 and CDR2: SGHVS, FQNEAQ. V lost 4 bases and J lost 4, with 16 bases in between. Filled out from reference TRBV7-8 and TRBJ1-2, the complete variable domain reads GAGVSQSPRYKVAKRGQDVALRCDPISGHVSLFWYQQALGQGPEFLTYFQNEAQLDKSGLPSDRFFAERPEGSVSTLKIQRTQQEDSAVYLCASSSAGGGGYGYTFGSGTRLTVV.

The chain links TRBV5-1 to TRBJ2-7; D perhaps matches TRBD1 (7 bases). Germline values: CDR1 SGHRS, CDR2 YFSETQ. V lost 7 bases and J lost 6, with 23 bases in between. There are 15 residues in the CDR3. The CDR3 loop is CASGLAGQTLSEQYF. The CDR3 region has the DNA TGCGCCAGCGGTCTGGCGGGACAGACCCTCTCCGAGCAGTACTTC.

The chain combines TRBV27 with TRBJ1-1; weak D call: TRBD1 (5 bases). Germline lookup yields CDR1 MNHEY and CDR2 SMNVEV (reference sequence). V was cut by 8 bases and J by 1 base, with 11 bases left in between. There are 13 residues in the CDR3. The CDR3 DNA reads TGTGCCAGCGGACAAACAGGGAACACTGAAGCTTTCTTT. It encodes CASGQTGNTEAFF.

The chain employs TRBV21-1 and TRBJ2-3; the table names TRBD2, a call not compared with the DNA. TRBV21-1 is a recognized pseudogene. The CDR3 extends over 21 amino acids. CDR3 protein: CASSKEMWLVYSGGAPDTQYF. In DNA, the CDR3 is TGTGCCAGCAGCAAAGAGATGTGGTTAGTTTATAGCGGGGGGGCCCCAGATACGCAGTATTTT.

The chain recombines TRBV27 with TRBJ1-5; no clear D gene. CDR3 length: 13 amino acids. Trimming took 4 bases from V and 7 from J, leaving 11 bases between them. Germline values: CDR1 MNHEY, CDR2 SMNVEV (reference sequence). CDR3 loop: CASSWGREQPQHF. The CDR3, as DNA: TGTGCCAGCAGTTGGGGAAGGGAGCAGCCCCAGCATTTT.

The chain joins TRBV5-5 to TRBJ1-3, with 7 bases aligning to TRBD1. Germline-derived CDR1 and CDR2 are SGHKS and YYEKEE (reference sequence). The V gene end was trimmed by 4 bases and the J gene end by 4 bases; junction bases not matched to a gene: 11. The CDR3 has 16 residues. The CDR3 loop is CASSDDRARSGNTIYF. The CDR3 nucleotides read TGTGCCAGCAGCGACGACAGGGCGCGGTCCGGAAACACCATATATTTT.

CDR3 residues: CASSVPGQGAGEQYF. CDR3 nucleotides: TGCGCCAGCAGCGTTCCGGGACAGGGGGCAGGGGAGCAGTACTTC. This chain links TRBV5-1 with TRBJ2-7, with 12 bases aligning to TRBD1. The CDR3 loop spans 15 amino acids. Germline assignment: CDR1 SGHRS and CDR2 YFSETQ. V lost 4 bases to trimming and J lost 7 bases; unmatched junction nucleotides: 9.

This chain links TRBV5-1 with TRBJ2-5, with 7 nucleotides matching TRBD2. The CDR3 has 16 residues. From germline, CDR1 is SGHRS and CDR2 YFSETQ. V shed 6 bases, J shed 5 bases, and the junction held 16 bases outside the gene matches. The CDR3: CASTFQAGLKGETQYF. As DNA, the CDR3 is TGCGCCAGCACTTTTCAGGCGGGACTAAAGGGGGAGACCCAGTACTTC.

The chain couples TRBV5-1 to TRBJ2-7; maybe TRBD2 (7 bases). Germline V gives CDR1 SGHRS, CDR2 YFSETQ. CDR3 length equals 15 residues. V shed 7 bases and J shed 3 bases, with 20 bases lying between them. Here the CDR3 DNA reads TGCGCCAGCCATTTAGGGGGGGCCGCGAACTACGAGCAGTACTTC. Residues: CASHLGGAANYEQYF.

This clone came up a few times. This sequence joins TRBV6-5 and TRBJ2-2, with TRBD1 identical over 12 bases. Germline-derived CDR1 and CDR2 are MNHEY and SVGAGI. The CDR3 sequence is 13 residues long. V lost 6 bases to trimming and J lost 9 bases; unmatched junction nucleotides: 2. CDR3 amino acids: CASSGTGGRELFF. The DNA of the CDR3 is TGTGCCAGCAGCGGGACAGGGGGCCGGGAGCTGTTTTTT.

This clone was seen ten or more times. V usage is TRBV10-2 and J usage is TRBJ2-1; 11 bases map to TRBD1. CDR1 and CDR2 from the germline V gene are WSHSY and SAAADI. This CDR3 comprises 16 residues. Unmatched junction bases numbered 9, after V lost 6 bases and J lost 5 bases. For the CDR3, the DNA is TGCGCCAGCAGACCTACCGGGACAGGGGGAAACAATGAGCAGTTCTTC. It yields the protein CASRPTGTGGNNEQFF.

Here the CDR3 reads CASSLGGGDSYEQYF. The CDR3 region has the DNA TGTGCCAGCAGCTTAGGCGGGGGGGACTCCTACGAGCAGTACTTC. The J gene is TRBJ2-7, the V gene TRBV7-2, with 9 bases fitting TRBD2. Germline values: CDR1 SGHTA, CDR2 FQGNSA. This CDR3 is built from 15 residues. The junction had 1 base not matched to a gene; V was cut back by 1 base and J by 0 bases.

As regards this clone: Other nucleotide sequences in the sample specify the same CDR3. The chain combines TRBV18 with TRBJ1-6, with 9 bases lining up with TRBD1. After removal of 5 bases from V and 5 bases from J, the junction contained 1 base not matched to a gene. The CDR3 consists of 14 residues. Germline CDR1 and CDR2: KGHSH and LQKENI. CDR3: CASSRDRDNSPLHF. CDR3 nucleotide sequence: TGTGCCAGCTCAAGGGACAGGGATAATTCACCCCTCCACTTT.

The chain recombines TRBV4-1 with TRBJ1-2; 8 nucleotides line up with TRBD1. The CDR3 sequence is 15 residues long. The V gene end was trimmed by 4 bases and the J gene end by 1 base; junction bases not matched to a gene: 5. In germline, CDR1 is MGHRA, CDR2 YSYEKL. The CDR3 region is CASSREDRDNYGYTF. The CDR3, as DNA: TGCGCCAGCAGCCGAGAGGACAGGGATAACTATGGCTACACCTTC.

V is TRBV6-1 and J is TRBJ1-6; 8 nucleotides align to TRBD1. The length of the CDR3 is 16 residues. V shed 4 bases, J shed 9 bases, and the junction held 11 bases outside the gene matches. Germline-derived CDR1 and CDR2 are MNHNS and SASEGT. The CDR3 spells CASSVAGTGDSSPLHF. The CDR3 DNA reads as TGTGCCAGCAGTGTAGCCGGGACAGGTGATAGTTCACCCCTCCACTTT.

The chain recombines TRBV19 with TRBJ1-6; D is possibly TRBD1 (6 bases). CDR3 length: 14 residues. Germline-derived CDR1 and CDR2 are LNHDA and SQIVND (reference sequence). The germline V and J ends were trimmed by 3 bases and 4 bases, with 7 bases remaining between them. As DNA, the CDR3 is TGTGCCAGTAGTATCGGGACATATAATTCACCCCTCCACTTT. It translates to CASSIGTYNSPLHF.

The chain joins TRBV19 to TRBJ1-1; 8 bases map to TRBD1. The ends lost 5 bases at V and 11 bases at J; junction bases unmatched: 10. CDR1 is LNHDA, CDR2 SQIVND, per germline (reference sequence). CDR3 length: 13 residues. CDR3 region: CASSPGQGGEAFF. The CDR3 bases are TGTGCCAGTAGTCCAGGACAGGGCGGCGAGGCTTTCTTT.